This is a list of T cell receptor beta chains from one sample in a study of memory CD4+ T cells and cytomegalovirus serostatus. Sequencing was performed with immunoSEQ multiplex PCR; in TCRdb, only in-frame clones are kept and a portion is missing. The sample shows around 45,000 clones, around 77% of them seen only once. The sample taken for sequencing was memory CD4+ T cells from blood. The receptors come from an adult in good health and CMV-seronegative. CDR3s include the opening cysteine and the closing phenylalanine or tryptophan. The D gene is left open where the match is weak. Where a row states a size, it is once, few, many or the class of an expanded clone; other rows omit it.

V gene	D gene	J gene	clone size	CDR3 protein	CDR3 DNA
TRBV5-1	NA	TRBJ2-2	NA	CASTLSVGGELFF	TGCGCCAGCACGTTGAGCGTAGGGGGGGAGCTGTTTTTT
TRBV7-3	NA	TRBJ2-1	NA	CASSLSPREGTGITNEQFF	TGTGCCAGCAGCTTATCGCCGCGGGAGGGGACAGGGATCACCAATGAGCAGTTCTTC
TRBV12-5	TRBD1	TRBJ2-1	NA	CASGPGTGGSGEQFF	TGTGCTAGTGGTCCCGGGACAGGGGGCTCGGGTGAGCAGTTCTTC
TRBV29-1	TRBD1	TRBJ2-3	NA	CSVSGQGVTDTQYF	TGCAGCGTATCCGGACAGGGGGTCACAGATACGCAGTATTTT
TRBV12-5	TRBD1	TRBJ2-3	NA	CASGTGQGADTQYF	TGTGCTAGTGGTACGGGACAGGGGGCAGATACGCAGTATTTT
TRBV30	NA	TRBJ1-5	NA	CAWSGQMVGPQHF	TGTGCCTGGAGTGGGCAGATGGTTGGGCCCCAGCATTTT
TRBV4-1	NA	TRBJ1-2	NA	CASSRMDTNYGYTF	TGCGCCAGCAGCCGGATGGACACGAACTATGGCTACACCTTC
TRBV19	NA	TRBJ1-1	NA	CASSTGPQNTEAFF	TGTGCCAGTAGTACGGGACCTCAGAACACTGAAGCTTTCTTT
TRBV5-1	NA	TRBJ1-4	NA	CASSLAGTSNEKLFF	TGCGCCAGCAGCTTGGCCGGGACAAGTAATGAAAAACTGTTTTTT
TRBV5-6	NA	TRBJ2-7	NA	CASSLVSRINYEQYF	TGTGCCAGCAGCTTGGTTTCCCGCATAAACTACGAGCAGTACTTC
TRBV12-1	NA	TRBJ2-2	once	CASSFLGTYVNTGELFF	TGTGCCAGCAGCTTCCTCGGAACGTATGTTAACACCGGGGAGCTGTTTTTT
TRBV15	NA	TRBJ1-3	NA	CATRNSLSSGNTIYF	TGTGCCACCAGGAACAGCCTATCCTCTGGAAACACCATATATTTT
TRBV28	NA	TRBJ1-2	NA	CASSFLAGGGYTF	NA
TRBV2	NA	TRBJ1-1	few	CASSLGGNTEAFF	TGTGCCAGCAGTCTGGGGGGGAACACTGAAGCTTTCTTT
TRBV6-1	NA	TRBJ2-2	few	CASSEVGLFF	TGTGCCAGCAGTGAAGTAGGACTGTTTTTT
TRBV11-1	NA	TRBJ2-2	NA	CASSLAVNTGELFF	TGTGCCAGCAGCTTAGCGGTGAACACCGGGGAGCTGTTTTTT
TRBV7-2	TRBD2	TRBJ2-7	NA	CASSLGGGAYEQYF	TGTGCCAGCAGCTTAGGCGGGGGGGCCTACGAGCAGTACTTC
TRBV5-8	NA	TRBJ1-6	NA	CASSVTADPLHF	TGTGCCAGCAGCGTGACCGCTGACCCCCTCCACTTT
TRBV2	TRBD2	TRBJ2-7	NA	CASSAGLAGYEQYF	TGTGCCAGCAGTGCGGGACTAGCGGGCTACGAGCAGTACTTC
TRBV5-4	NA	TRBJ2-7	NA	CASSLGGAEHSYEQYF	TGTGCCAGCAGCTTGGGTGGCGCAGAACACTCCTACGAGCAGTACTTC
TRBV7-3	TRBD1	TRBJ1-1	NA	CASSLRGQGGTEAFF	TGTGCCAGCAGCTTAAGGGGACAGGGGGGCACTGAAGCTTTCTTT
TRBV19	NA	TRBJ1-1	NA	CASSKMTENTEAFF	TGTGCCAGTAGCAAAATGACAGAGAACACTGAAGCTTTCTTT
TRBV27	NA	TRBJ1-2	NA	CASSLFGTASDYTF	TGTGCCAGCAGTTTGTTTGGAACAGCTAGTGACTACACCTTC
TRBV11-3	NA	TRBJ1-1	NA	CASSQGHVNTEAFF	TGTGCCAGCAGCCAGGGACACGTGAACACTGAAGCTTTCTTT
TRBV19	NA	TRBJ2-2	NA	CASRVLTGELFF	TGTGCCAGTAGGGTACTCACCGGGGAGCTGTTTTTT
TRBV6-1	NA	TRBJ1-1	NA	CASSPYRAAEAFF	TGTGCCAGCAGTCCCTACAGGGCGGCTGAAGCTTTCTTT
TRBV6-1	NA	TRBJ2-7	NA	CASSKNPEESYEQYF	TGTGCCAGCAGTAAAAACCCAGAAGAATCCTACGAGCAGTACTTC
TRBV5-6	NA	TRBJ2-3	NA	CASSLGRTDTQYF	TGTGCCAGCAGCCTGGGGAGGACAGATACGCAGTATTTT
TRBV30	NA	TRBJ1-2	once	CAWSERANGGDGYTF	TGTGCCTGGAGTGAGCGAGCGAACGGGGGGGATGGCTACACCTTC
TRBV15	TRBD1	TRBJ1-1	NA	CATSRDIGTGVSEAFF	TGTGCCACCAGCAGAGATATTGGGACAGGGGTTTCTGAAGCTTTCTTT
TRBV11-1	NA	TRBJ2-7	NA	CASSRKDSSYEQYF	TGTGCCAGCAGCCGAAAGGACAGCTCCTACGAGCAGTACTTC
TRBV2	TRBD2	TRBJ2-3	NA	CASSLLAGGTDTQYF	TGTGCCAGCAGCCTCCTAGCGGGGGGCACAGATACGCAGTATTTT
TRBV5-4	TRBD1	TRBJ1-4	NA	CASSPGQGLSTNEKLFF	TGTGCCAGCAGCCCGGGACAGGGGCTCTCTACTAATGAAAAACTGTTTTTT
TRBV7-9	NA	TRBJ1-4	NA	CASNLGGKGEKLFF	TGTGCCAGCAACCTGGGAGGGAAGGGTGAAAAACTGTTTTTT
TRBV4-2	TRBD2	TRBJ2-5	NA	CASSQVRQTSGGAWETQYF	TGTGCCAGCAGCCAAGTCCGCCAAACTAGCGGGGGGGCCTGGGAGACCCAGTACTTC
TRBV28	NA	TRBJ1-5	few	CASSQDGGIQPQHF	TGTGCCAGCAGCCAGGACGGGGGAATTCAGCCCCAGCATTTT
TRBV5-4	TRBD2	TRBJ2-5	NA	CASSLFGREETQYF	TGTGCCAGCAGCTTGTTTGGGAGGGAAGAGACCCAGTACTTC
TRBV18	TRBD1	TRBJ2-5	NA	CASSPRPLTGIGETQYF	TGTGCCAGCTCACCAAGACCCCTGACAGGGATAGGGGAGACCCAGTACTTC
TRBV29-1	NA	TRBJ1-4	few	CSVDSNEKLFF	TGCAGCGTTGATTCAAACGAAAAACTGTTTTTT
TRBV7-9	NA	TRBJ2-7	once	CASSPIRTAIYEQYF	TGTGCCAGCAGCCCGATTAGGACAGCTATCTACGAGCAGTACTTC
TRBV7-8	NA	TRBJ1-6	NA	CASSLNSPLHF	TGTGCCAGCAGCTTGAATTCACCCCTCCACTTT
TRBV7-2	NA	TRBJ2-5	once	CASRIDSSQETQYF	TGTGCCAGCAGAATAGACAGCTCCCAAGAGACCCAGTACTTC
TRBV7-2	NA	TRBJ2-7	NA	CASSPGSISYEQYF	TGTGCCAGCAGCCCCGGTTCCATCTCCTACGAGCAGTACTTC
TRBV30	TRBD1	TRBJ1-2	few	CAWSEGSGGYGYTF	TGTGCCTGGAGTGAAGGCTCAGGGGGGTATGGCTACACCTTC
TRBV7-9	NA	TRBJ2-7	NA	CASTELGEQYF	TGTGCCAGCACGGAACTAGGCGAGCAGTACTTC
TRBV6-1	NA	TRBJ1-5	NA	CASSEVGGYNQPQHF	TGTGCCAGCAGTGAAGTCGGGGGCTACAATCAGCCCCAGCATTTT
TRBV5-4	TRBD1	TRBJ2-7	few	CASRNGQAVSYEQYF	TGTGCCAGCAGAAACGGACAGGCCGTATCCTACGAGCAGTACTTC
TRBV15	NA	TRBJ1-4	NA	CATSPVGLPGQREKLFF	TGTGCCACCAGCCCTGTAGGGTTACCGGGACAACGCGAAAAACTGTTTTTT
TRBV9	NA	TRBJ2-1	NA	CASSVGVGEQFF	TGTGCCAGCAGCGTAGGAGTCGGGGAGCAGTTCTTC
TRBV7-7	TRBD2	TRBJ2-3	NA	CASSQGLAGVDTQYF	TGTGCCAGCAGCCAGGGACTAGCGGGTGTAGATACGCAGTATTTT
TRBV2	NA	TRBJ1-1	NA	CASGSGALEGEAFF	TGTGCCAGCGGCTCAGGGGCCCTTGAGGGTGAAGCTTTCTTT
TRBV5-1	NA	TRBJ2-3	NA	CASREASTDTQYF	TGCGCCAGCAGGGAGGCTAGCACAGATACGCAGTATTTT
TRBV30	TRBD1	TRBJ2-7	NA	CAWETGGFSYEQYF	TGTGCCTGGGAAACAGGGGGGTTCTCCTACGAGCAGTACTTC
TRBV7-3	NA	TRBJ2-5	NA	CASSSLGQKETQYF	TGTGCCAGCAGCTCCCTCGGACAGAAAGAGACCCAGTACTTC
TRBV19	NA	TRBJ2-7	NA	CASSPGRETSYGQYF	TGTGCCAGTAGTCCCGGTCGGGAGACCAGCTACGGGCAGTACTTC